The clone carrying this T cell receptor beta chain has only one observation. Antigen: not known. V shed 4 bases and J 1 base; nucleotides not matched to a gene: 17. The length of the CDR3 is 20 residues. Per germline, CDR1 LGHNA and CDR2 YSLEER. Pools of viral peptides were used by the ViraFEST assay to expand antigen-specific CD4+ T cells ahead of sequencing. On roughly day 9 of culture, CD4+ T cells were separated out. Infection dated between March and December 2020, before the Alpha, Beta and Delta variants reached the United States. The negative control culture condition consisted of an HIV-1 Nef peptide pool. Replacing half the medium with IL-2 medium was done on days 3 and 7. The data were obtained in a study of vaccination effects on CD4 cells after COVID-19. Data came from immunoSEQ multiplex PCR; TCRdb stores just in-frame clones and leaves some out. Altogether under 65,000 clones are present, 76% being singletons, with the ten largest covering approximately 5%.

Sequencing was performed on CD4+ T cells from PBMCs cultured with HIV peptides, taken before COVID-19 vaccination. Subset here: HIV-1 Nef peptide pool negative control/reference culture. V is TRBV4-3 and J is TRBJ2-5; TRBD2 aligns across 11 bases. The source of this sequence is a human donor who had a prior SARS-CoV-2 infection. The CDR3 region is CASSRGLVDIAGGLQETQYF. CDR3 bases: TGCGCCAGCAGCCGAGGCTTGGTGGATATAGCGGGAGGGCTCCAAGAGACCCAGTACTTC.